Below are 20 T cell receptor beta chains sequenced from a single sample in a study of identifying expanded T cells in peripheral blood. Repertoires were generated with immunoSEQ multiplex PCR, while TCRdb's copy carries only in-frame clones and drops some. Altogether around 100,000 clones are present, approximately 89% being singletons, with the ten largest covering just over 5.5%. Sample: blood. These receptors were taken from a person between 18 and 69 years old in good health.

The chain joins TRBV30 to TRBJ1-1; TRBD1 is a possible D gene (5 bases). The CDR3 extends over 13 amino acids. Germline lookup yields CDR1 GTSNPN and CDR2 SVGIG (reference sequence). Trimming took 0 bases from V and 0 from J, leaving 5 bases between them. The CDR3 region has the DNA TGTGCCTGGAGTGTACAGGTGAACACTGAAGCTTTCTTT. It translates to CAWSVQVNTEAFF.

The chain couples TRBV9 to TRBJ1-6; D gene unclear. This CDR3 comprises 16 residues. Germline V gives CDR1 SGDLS, CDR2 YYNGEE. V lost 4 bases and J lost 7, with 18 bases in between. The CDR3 region has the DNA TGTGCCAGCAGCCAAACCCCGGCTCCAGCGAATTCACCCCTCCACTTT. Amino acids: CASSQTPAPANSPLHF.

V gene TRBV28 combines with J gene TRBJ1-2; D not certain. Germline V gene lookup returns CDR1 MDHEN and CDR2 SYDVKM. This CDR3 spans 13 amino acids. V was trimmed by 4 bases and J by 4 bases, leaving 10 bases between them. This CDR3 is CASSSGVGYGYTF. The CDR3 DNA sequence: TGTGCCAGCAGTTCCGGGGTCGGCTATGGCTACACCTTC.

The chain carries TRBV29-1 and TRBJ1-2, with D unresolved. Germline V lookup: CDR1 SQVTM, CDR2 ANQGSEA. V was trimmed by 4 bases and J by 4 bases, leaving 10 bases between them. The CDR3 is 12 residues long. CDR3 loop: CSVGSDLYGYTF. The CDR3 nucleotides read TGCAGCGTTGGTTCGGATCTCTATGGCTACACCTTC.

CDR3 coding DNA: TGTGCCAGCTCACCACTGCCAGGGGGACACTTTAACTATGGCTACACCTTC. Encoded protein: CASSPLPGGHFNYGYTF. The J gene is TRBJ1-2, the V gene TRBV18; 7 bases are a match to TRBD1. Germline V gene sequence: CDR1 KGHSH, CDR2 LQKENI. This CDR3 is built from 17 residues. With V trimmed by 1 base and J by 1 base, 9 bases remained unmatched.

V and J are TRBV2 and TRBJ1-2; TRBD1 aligns across 7 bases. The CDR3 totals 14 residues. CDR1 and CDR2 from the germline V gene are SNHLY and FYNNEI. The ends lost 6 bases at V and 4 bases at J; junction bases unmatched: 8. In DNA form, the CDR3 reads TGTGCCAGCAGCTACCGGGACAGACCCTATGGCTACACCTTC. Amino acid sequence: CASSYRDRPYGYTF.

The chain links TRBV7-6 to TRBJ2-1; 10 bases fit TRBD2. V dropped 3 bases and J dropped 4; count of bases not matched to a gene: 6. This CDR3 is built from 16 residues. Germline V CDR1 and CDR2: SGHVS, FNYEAQ. As DNA, the CDR3 is TGTGCCAGCAGCTTGATAGCGGGAGGCCCATACAATGAGCAGTTCTTC. Protein: CASSLIAGGPYNEQFF.

J is TRBJ2-1 and V is TRBV27, with D possibly matching TRBD1 (6 bases). From germline, CDR1 is MNHEY and CDR2 SMNVEV (reference sequence). This CDR3 is built from 14 residues. V shed 6 bases and J shed 5 bases, with 14 bases lying between them. The CDR3 sequence is CASSEQGRNNEQFF. DNA of the CDR3: TGTGCCAGCAGCGAACAGGGACGGAACAATGAGCAGTTCTTC.

The rearrangement links TRBV7-9 to TRBJ2-1; a possible D gene is TRBD2 (6 bases). The V end was cut by 1 base, the J end by 15 bases, with 13 bases between. This CDR3 is built from 12 residues. Germline V gene sequence: CDR1 SEHNR, CDR2 FQNEAQ (reference sequence). The CDR3 protein is CASSLGWRGWFF. CDR3 nucleotide sequence: TGTGCCAGCAGCTTAGGTTGGAGGGGTTGGTTCTTC.

This clone has more than one count but fewer than ten. J is TRBJ2-3 and V is TRBV5-5, with a weak D call TRBD1 (6 bases). There are 15 residues in the CDR3. With 4 bases removed from V and 0 bases from J, the gap between germline ends came to 12 bases. CDR1 is SGHKS and CDR2 is YYEKEE in the germline V gene (reference sequence). The CDR3 DNA sequence: TGTGCCAGCAGCCCAGGGGACCGAAGCACAGATACGCAGTATTTT. Translated: CASSPGDRSTDTQYF.

The rearrangement links TRBV14 to TRBJ2-7, with D maybe TRBD1 (6 bases). This CDR3 spans 14 amino acids. Trimming cost V 4 bases and J 2 bases, with 12 bases left between them. Per germline, CDR1 SGHDN and CDR2 FVKESK. The CDR3 is CASSLGQGPYEQYF. The CDR3 DNA is TGTGCCAGCAGCCTCGGGCAGGGGCCCTACGAGCAGTACTTC.

The gene calls are TRBV15 and TRBJ2-3, with 8 bases lining up with TRBD1. Germline V gives CDR1 LNHNV, CDR2 YYDKDF (reference sequence). V shed 8 bases, J shed 2 bases, and the junction held 6 bases outside the gene matches. CDR3 length equals 14 residues. The CDR3 loop is CATRGQGATDTQYF. For the CDR3, the DNA is TGTGCCACCCGGGGCCAGGGGGCCACAGATACGCAGTATTTT.

The V gene is TRBV6-6, the J gene TRBJ2-5; TRBD2 matches at 9 bases. This CDR3 comprises 14 residues. Germline trimming cut 11 bases from V and 4 bases from J; bases unmatched to any gene: 11. Germline values: CDR1 MNHNY, CDR2 SVGAGI (reference sequence). The CDR3 here is CAVAGGPGLETQYF. For the CDR3, the DNA is TGTGCCGTGGCGGGAGGGCCGGGTTTAGAGACCCAGTACTTC.

The V gene is TRBV27, the J gene TRBJ2-7; 7 nucleotides agree with TRBD2. CDR1 is MNHEY and CDR2 is SMNVEV in the germline V gene (reference sequence). The CDR3 length is 15 residues. Losses at the gene ends were 4 bases for V and 0 bases for J; bases not matched to a gene: 6. The CDR3 is CASSYGRGASYEQYF. The CDR3, as DNA: TGTGCCAGCAGTTATGGGAGGGGAGCCTCCTACGAGCAGTACTTC.

The chain employs TRBV11-2 and TRBJ2-4, with 8 bases fitting TRBD2. Germline CDR1 SGHAT, CDR2 FQNNGV. The CDR3 contains 18 residues. J was trimmed by 0 bases and V by 5 bases; bases with no gene match: 12. CDR3: CASSPPRGGTLAKNIQYF. DNA of the CDR3: TGTGCCAGCAGCCCCCCCCGGGGGGGAACACTAGCCAAAAACATTCAGTACTTC.

The J gene is TRBJ2-2, the V gene TRBV4-3; unclear D gene. Germline assignment: CDR1 LGHNA and CDR2 YSLEER. V was clipped by 0 bases and J by 8 bases, with 13 bases between them. The CDR3 runs to 15 residues. The CDR3 coding sequence is TGCGCCAGCAGCCAAGATCCCGCAATACCGGGGGAGCTGTTTTTT. Amino acids: CASSQDPAIPGELFF.

This chain connects TRBV11-2 to TRBJ2-7; no firm D call. This CDR3 contains 12 residues. Germline CDR1 and CDR2: SGHAT and FQNNGV. Trimming took 5 bases from V and 4 from J, leaving 9 bases between them. The CDR3 region has the DNA TGTGCCAGCAGCCGCTCCTCGTACGAGCAGTACTTC. Translation: CASSRSSYEQYF.

About this clone: The junction and the germline gene differ at one end; a read error may be behind it. The J gene is TRBJ1-4, the V gene TRBV5-6; the D is unclear. Germline V gives CDR1 SGHDT, CDR2 YYEEEE. This CDR3 region has 15 residues. CDR3 bases: TGTGCCAGTAGCTTGTTTTCAGGAGTTAATGAAAAACTGTTTTTT. It specifies CASSLFSGVNEKLFF. Based on the CDR3 plus reference TRBV5-6 and TRBJ1-4, the full variable domain is DAGVTQSPTHLIKTRGQQVTLRCSPKSGHDTVSWYQQALGQGPQFIFQYYEEEERQRGNFPDRFSGHQFPNYSSELNVNALLLGDSALYLCASSLFSGVNEKLFFGSGTQLSVL.

The chain is built from TRBV11-2 and TRBJ2-3, with 13 bases fitting TRBD2. Trimming took 3 bases from V and 12 from J; bases not matched to a gene: 3. This CDR3 is 13 amino acids long. CDR1 SGHAT and CDR2 FQNNGV come from the germline V gene. Written as DNA, the CDR3 is TGTGCCAGCAGCTTCACTAGCGGGAGGGCCCAGTATTTT. Amino acids: CASSFTSGRAQYF.

This rearrangement joins TRBV6-1 to TRBJ1-2; D call uncertain. Germline CDR1 is MNHNS and CDR2 is SASEGT. Trimming took 0 bases from V and 4 from J, leaving 12 bases between them. The CDR3 extends over 15 amino acids. CDR3 amino acids: CASSEALRAAYGYTF. The CDR3 DNA reads TGTGCCAGCAGTGAAGCGCTTCGGGCAGCCTATGGCTACACCTTC.